This note documents a single T cell receptor beta chain sequence. Its antigen is undetermined. This sample also contains other DNA sequences that code for the same CDR3. This CDR3 contains 15 residues. Germline V gene sequence: CDR1 LNHDA, CDR2 SQIVND (reference sequence). V was trimmed by 0 bases and J by 4 bases, leaving 10 bases between them. Donors were healthy HIV-negative adults without recently reported acute infections or vaccinations. Sequenced by immunoSEQ multiplex PCR; TCRdb stores in-frame clones only, minus some. Among a few million clones listed, just over 90% were seen once. The sample is drawn from a study of shared clonotypes between healthy human individuals. Across the study: The donors, a couple of women and a few men, were aged 18 to 49. Study conclusions and caveats: Generally, naive subsets came out with larger estimated richness than memory subsets. Collection of samples was limited to blood; tissue repertoires likely differ.

The chain uses TRBV19 and TRBJ2-1; D possibly corresponds to TRBD2 (5 bases). The receptor was isolated from a man aged 18 to 35 in good health. The sample taken for sequencing was naive CD4+ T cells sorted from blood. Described subset: CD45RA+ positively selected. This CDR3 reads CASSIDRTGYNEQFF. DNA for the CDR3: TGTGCCAGTAGTATAGATCGAACGGGGTACAATGAGCAGTTCTTC.